A single sample is the source of the 24 T cell receptor beta chains below, sequenced in a study of spatial heterogeneity in lung cancer (dated by TCRdb to about 2019). The sample's time point label, in plain terms: sample taken at primary tumor resection. The library was built by means of 5' RACE. The listed sequencing device is NextSeq 500. Using fastp at Q25 and MiXCR, TCRdb reprocessed the public reads and kept productive beta chains. Rows with one shared CDR3 protein collapse into an entry with the most common genes and DNA. This sample holds about 42,000 distinct CDR3 sequences; 6.5% to 7% were observed only once. The ten largest make up 40% to 45% of the sample. The specimen comprised PBMCs, sampled at surgery. The origin of the receptors is a female donor with early-stage non-small cell lung cancer.

This clonotype was found many times. The J gene is TRBJ2-3, the V gene TRBV10-1; no definite D call. V lost 2 bases and J 2 bases, leaving 5 bases between the germline ends. The CDR3 sequence is 13 residues long. Germline V gene lookup returns CDR1 WNHNN and CDR2 SYGVQD (reference sequence). CDR3 bases: TGCGCCAGCAGTGAGGGGAACACAGATACGCAGTATTTT. Translation gives CASSEGNTDTQYF.

In this sample, this clonotype turned up many times. The chain links TRBV10-3 to TRBJ2-7; perhaps D is TRBD1 or TRBD2 (5 bases each). The germline gives CDR1 ENHRY, CDR2 SYGVKD. There are 15 residues in the CDR3. V lost 0 bases to trimming and J lost 5 bases, with 14 bases between them. The CDR3 DNA reads TGTGCCATCAGTGAGTCCCCGGGACCTGGGAACGAGCAGTACTTC. This encodes CAISESPGPGNEQYF.

The V call is TRBV19, the J call TRBJ2-3; 9 bases align to TRBD2. Germline lookup yields CDR1 LNHDA and CDR2 SQIVND (reference sequence). The trim removed 3 bases at V and 5 bases at J, leaving 6 bases unmatched. This CDR3 spans 15 amino acids. CDR3 protein: CASSMRRGGKDTQYF. As DNA, the CDR3 is TGTGCCAGTAGTATGCGGCGGGGGGGCAAAGATACGCAGTATTTT.

This clonotype was seen a handful of times. The CDR3, as DNA: TGTGCCAGCAGTTACTCGCGGGGGGCCCCCCGAACCAGCTATGGCTACACCTTC. It specifies CASSYSRGAPRTSYGYTF. The gene calls are TRBV6-6 and TRBJ1-2, with a possible D match to TRBD1 (6 bases). This CDR3 has 18 amino acids. Germline lookup yields CDR1 MNHNY and CDR2 SVGAGI (reference sequence). With 0 bases removed from V and 4 bases from J, the gap between germline ends came to 21 bases.

There are many counts of this clonotype. V and J are TRBV10-3 and TRBJ1-3; no firm D call. The V and J ends lost 7 bases and 0 bases respectively, with 13 bases between them. This CDR3 comprises 15 residues. CDR1 and CDR2 from the germline V gene are ENHRY and SYGVKD. This CDR3 reads CAIKGNPSSGNTIYF. CDR3 coding DNA: TGTGCCATCAAAGGCAACCCCAGCTCTGGAAACACCATATATTTT.

The chain has TRBV3-1 and TRBJ1-6; 8 nucleotides agree with TRBD1. Germline assignment: CDR1 LGHDT and CDR2 YNNKEL (reference sequence). This CDR3 is built from 15 residues. Germline trimming cut 2 bases from V and 9 bases from J; bases unmatched to any gene: 6. In DNA form, the CDR3 reads TGTGCCAGCAGCCAACCCGGGACAGGCGCTTCACCCCTCCACTTT. Translated: CASSQPGTGASPLHF.

The V gene is TRBV15, the J gene TRBJ2-7; 7 bases fit TRBD2. The junction had 11 bases not matched to a gene; V was cut back by 1 base and J by 5 bases. CDR3 size: 16 residues. CDR1 is LNHNV, CDR2 YYDKDF, per germline (reference sequence). CDR3 nucleotide sequence: TGTGCCACCAGCAGAGGCCTAAAGCGGGGTTTCCACGAGCAGTACTTC. Its translation: CATSRGLKRGFHEQYF.

On this clonotype: The junction departs from germline at one end; a sequencing error may be responsible. The chain joins TRBV10-2 to TRBJ2-2, with 8 bases fitting TRBD1. The germline V gene has CDR1 WSHSY and CDR2 SAAADI. This CDR3 is built from 17 residues. CDR3 loop: CASSVTGGIRYTGELFF. The DNA for the CDR3 is TGCGCCAGCAGTGTCACAGGGGGTATTAGGTACACCGGGGAGCTGTTTTTC.

Ten or more counts support this clonotype. The chain combines TRBV6-2 or TRBV6-3 with TRBJ1-1; TRBD1 might be the D (6 bases). Between the trimmed V and J ends, which lost 0 bases and 6 bases, there was a span of 8 bases. CDR1 is MNHEY, CDR2 SVGEGT, per germline. The CDR3 is made up of 13 amino acids. In nucleotides, the CDR3 is TGTGCCAGCAGTTACTCGGGGGCGGCTGAAGCTTTCTTT. Translating it yields CASSYSGAAEAFF.

The CDR3 region is CASSVVAKGESDTQYF. In DNA, the CDR3 is TGTGCCAGCAGCGTAGTCGCGAAGGGGGAATCAGATACGCAGTATTTT. The gene calls are TRBV9 and TRBJ2-3; D possibly corresponds to TRBD1 (6 bases). Germline assignment: CDR1 SGDLS and CDR2 YYNGEE. Between the trimmed V and J ends, which lost 0 bases and 4 bases, there was a span of 15 bases. CDR3 length: 16 amino acids.

The CDR3 region is CASTSFEKLFF. CDR3 sequence (DNA): TGTGCCAGTACCAGTTTTGAAAAACTGTTTTTT. This sequence joins TRBV19 and TRBJ1-4; D unresolved. Germline V lookup: CDR1 LNHDA, CDR2 SQIVND (reference sequence). V lost 7 bases and J 7 bases, leaving 7 bases between the germline ends. The CDR3 contains 11 residues.

The table lists this clonotype with many counts. The chain employs TRBV24-1 and TRBJ2-5; TRBD2 matches 10 bases. Germline CDR1 reads KGHDR; CDR2 reads SFDVKD. Trimming at V came to 3 bases and at J to 4 bases, leaving 7 bases not matched to a gene. The CDR3 covers 16 residues. The CDR3 sequence: CATSDGAGGPGETQYF. The CDR3 nucleotides are TGTGCCACCAGTGATGGAGCGGGGGGGCCCGGAGAGACCCAGTACTTC.

This clonotype has at least ten counts. CDR3 in DNA: TGTGCCAGCAGACCCCCCGCAGGGAGGAATGGCTACACCTTC. Its protein product is CASRPPAGRNGYTF. This chain connects TRBV27 to TRBJ1-2, with D perhaps matching TRBD1 (5 bases). Germline-derived CDR1 and CDR2 are MNHEY and SMNVEV (reference sequence). V dropped 6 bases and J dropped 6 bases, with 17 bases sitting between them. This CDR3 region has 14 residues.

This clonotype was recorded at least ten times. The V call is TRBV5-1, the J call TRBJ2-5, with D perhaps matching TRBD2 (5 bases). The CDR3 is made up of 18 amino acids. V lost 0 bases, J lost 4 bases, and 22 bases lay in between. Germline CDR1 is SGHRS and CDR2 is YFSETQ. The CDR3 loop reads CASSLVGAAFGGGETQYF. The CDR3, as DNA: TGCGCCAGCAGCTTGGTTGGCGCGGCATTCGGAGGTGGAGAGACCCAGTACTTC.

A few counts support this clonotype. V gene TRBV6-6 combines with J gene TRBJ2-3; either TRBD1 or TRBD2 may supply D (5 bases each). The V end lost 2 bases, the J end lost 1 base, and 7 bases lay between the germline ends. Germline V gene lookup returns CDR1 MNHNY and CDR2 SVGAGI (reference sequence). This CDR3 region has 14 residues. The CDR3 loop reads CASSYRDGTDTQYF. CDR3 sequence (DNA): TGTGCCAGCAGTTACAGGGACGGCACAGATACGCAGTATTTT.

This clonotype was seen only once. This chain connects TRBV6-1 to TRBJ2-6, with 7 bases fitting TRBD2. The germline gives CDR1 MNHNS, CDR2 SASEGT. CDR3 length equals 15 residues. Trimming removed 5 bases from V and 2 bases from J; junction bases left unmatched: 3. CDR3 sequence (DNA): TGTGCCAGCAGTAACGGGGGGACTGGGGCCAACGTCCTGACTTTC. Translated: CASSNGGTGANVLTF.

The rearrangement links TRBV18 to TRBJ2-7; the D gene is possibly TRBD1 (5 bases). The germline V gene encodes CDR1 KGHSH and CDR2 LQKENI. The CDR3 is made up of 15 amino acids. The V end was cut by 1 base, the J end by 3 bases, with 13 bases between. CDR3 coding DNA: TGTGCCAGCTCACCACGTGGGGCTCTCCACTACGAGCAGTACTTC. Translation: CASSPRGALHYEQYF.

This clonotype was counted a few times. The chain employs TRBV6-2 or TRBV6-3 and TRBJ2-7; perhaps TRBD2 as D (5 bases). Between the trimmed V and J ends, which lost 6 bases and 2 bases, there was a span of 11 bases. Per the germline V gene, CDR1 is MNHEY and CDR2 is SVGEGT. The CDR3 extends over 13 amino acids. CDR3 DNA sequence: TGTGCCAGCAGACCCCCCGGGGCCTACGAGCAGTACTTC. The encoded protein is CASRPPGAYEQYF.

This clonotype was found a few times. V and J are TRBV20-1 and TRBJ2-1, with 9 bases identical to TRBD1. Germline values: CDR1 DFQATT, CDR2 SNEGSKA (reference sequence). The V segment lost 6 bases and the J segment 3 bases; nucleotides outside the gene matches: 6. There are 14 residues in the CDR3. The CDR3 coding sequence is TGCAGTGCACAAACAGGGGGCCACTACAATGAGCAGTTCTTC. It codes for CSAQTGGHYNEQFF.

This clonotype was observed at least ten times. The V call is TRBV28, the J call TRBJ2-6, with 7 bases aligning to TRBD1. Germline assignment: CDR1 MDHEN and CDR2 SYDVKM. The CDR3 is made up of 16 amino acids. The trim removed 4 bases at V and 0 bases at J, leaving 3 bases unmatched. CDR3 nucleotide sequence: TGTGCCAGCAGTTCACAGGGGTACTCTGGGGCCAACGTCCTGACTTTC. Its translation is CASSSQGYSGANVLTF.

This clonotype was detected many times. The CDR3 coding sequence is TGCGCCAGCGGGGTAGAGACCCAGTACTTC. This gives the protein CASGVETQYF. V gene TRBV5-1 combines with J gene TRBJ2-5; D gene uncertain. Per germline, CDR1 SGHRS and CDR2 YFSETQ. Trimming pared 7 bases from V and 4 bases from J, leaving 5 bases between. There are 10 residues in the CDR3.

This clonotype was seen more than once but under ten times. The rearrangement joins TRBV20-1 to TRBJ2-5, with D possibly TRBD2 on 6 matching bases. CDR3 length: 13 residues. Germline CDR1 and CDR2: DFQATT and SNEGSKA (reference sequence). Between the trimmed V and J ends, which lost 3 bases and 7 bases, there was a span of 15 bases. CDR3 residues: CSARDSPEGTQYF. The CDR3 DNA is TGCAGTGCTAGGGACTCGCCGGAGGGGACCCAGTACTTC.

This chain connects TRBV5-1 to TRBJ2-1; 10 bases are a match to TRBD2. The CDR3 has 16 residues. The V gene end was trimmed by 4 bases and the J gene end by 8 bases; junction bases not matched to a gene: 12. CDR1 is SGHRS, CDR2 YFSETQ, per germline. The CDR3 DNA reads TGCGCCAGCAGCGTGGCCCTCCAGCGGGGGGGCTATGAGCAGTTCTTC. Protein sequence: CASSVALQRGGYEQFF.

V is TRBV3-1 and J is TRBJ2-5; weak D call: TRBD2 (5 bases). The V end was cut by 4 bases, the J end by 5 bases, with 14 bases between. There are 14 residues in the CDR3. CDR1 and CDR2 (germline): LGHDT, YNNKEL (reference sequence). CDR3 bases: TGTGCCAGCAGCCTCAAGAACCCGGGGGAGACCCAGTACTTC. Encoded protein: CASSLKNPGETQYF.